The rows below give T cell receptor beta chains drawn from one sample of a study of blood T cell repertoires in COVID-19. Generated by immunoSEQ multiplex PCR, the TCRdb table keeps only in-frame clones and is missing some. The sample carries about 35,000 clones, 60% to 80% recorded once. Sequencing used peripheral blood. The receptors stem from a human donor in a cohort sampled during active COVID-19. The CDR3 runs from the conserved cysteine through the conserved F or W. A D gene is named only where the DNA matches it firmly. Rows give clone size only sometimes, using once, few, many, or a class for an expanded clone.

j_call,d_call,clone_size,v_call,cdr3_aa,cdr3_nt
TRBJ2-2,TRBD1,few,TRBV9,CASSLGQGAAGELFF,TGTGCCAGCAGTCTCGGACAGGGGGCCGCCGGGGAGCTGTTTTTT
TRBJ2-4,-,-,TRBV18,CASSPQGLAKNIQYF,TGTGCCAGCTCACCTCAGGGTCTAGCCAAAAACATTCAGTACTTC
TRBJ2-5,-,-,TRBV30,CAWSVSNRETQYF,TGTGCCTGGAGTGTATCAAACCGGGAGACCCAGTACTTC
TRBJ1-2,TRBD1,-,TRBV9,CASSRDSIKGYTF,TGTGCCAGCAGCCGGGACAGCATAAAGGGCTACACCTTC
TRBJ1-5,TRBD1,once,TRBV7-8,CASSLGARTGGSQPQHF,TGTGCCAGCAGCTTAGGGGCTAGGACAGGGGGCAGTCAGCCCCAGCATTTT
TRBJ2-1,TRBD2,-,TRBV2,CASERGSGTHNEQFF,TGTGCCAGCGAGAGAGGTAGCGGGACCCACAATGAGCAGTTCTTC
TRBJ1-2,TRBD1,-,TRBV5-1,CASSGDPGTAYGYTF,TGCGCCAGCAGCGGGGATCCCGGGACAGCCTATGGCTACACCTTC
TRBJ2-5,TRBD1,-,TRBV9,CASSVGGTGNTQYF,TGTGCCAGCAGCGTAGGTGGGACAGGGAATACCCAGTACTTC
TRBJ2-7,-,-,TRBV6-2/TRBV6-3,CASSYLDGAGSMGSYEQYF,TGTGCCAGCAGTTACCTCGACGGTGCAGGGTCGATGGGCTCCTACGAGCAGTACTTC
TRBJ2-5,TRBD1,-,TRBV11-2,CASSQGDRGTQETQYF,TGTGCCAGCAGCCAGGGGGACCGAGGTACTCAAGAGACCCAGTACTTC
TRBJ2-5,TRBD2,-,TRBV7-2,CASSLWGLAGETQYF,TGTGCCAGCAGCTTATGGGGACTAGCGGGAGAGACCCAGTACTTC
TRBJ2-5,TRBD2,-,TRBV10-2,CASSESGRGRTQETQYF,TGCGCCAGCAGTGAGTCTGGGAGGGGAAGGACCCAAGAGACCCAGTACTTC
TRBJ2-6,TRBD2,-,TRBV7-3,CASSLMGLGRGSGANVLTF,TGTGCCAGCAGCTTAATGGGCCTCGGGAGGGGCTCTGGGGCCAACGTCCTGACTTTC
TRBJ1-6,TRBD1,-,TRBV30,CAWTQGDVYNSPLHF,TGTGCCTGGACGCAGGGGGATGTGTATAATTCACCCCTCCACTTT
TRBJ1-1,-,few,TRBV9,CASSNRGGALHTEAFF,TGTGCCAGCAGCAACCGAGGGGGAGCCTTGCACACTGAAGCTTTCTTT
TRBJ1-4,-,-,TRBV7-2,CASSLAGAGGEKLFF,TGTGCCAGCAGCTTAGCGGGCGCAGGCGGGGAAAAACTGTTTTTT
TRBJ2-5,-,-,TRBV6-5,CASSIQGRETQYF,TGTGCCAGCAGTATACAGGGCCGGGAGACCCAGTACTTC
TRBJ1-1,-,-,TRBV29-1,CSAGGHGTEAFF,TGCAGCGCCGGGGGGCACGGCACTGAAGCTTTCTTT
TRBJ2-3,-,-,TRBV25-1,CASRGEWTDTQYF,TGTGCCAGCAGAGGAGAATGGACAGATACGCAGTATTTT
TRBJ1-2,TRBD1,-,TRBV7-9,CASSPLGALTGRTLYGYTF,TGTGCCAGCAGCCCCTTGGGGGCCTTGACAGGGCGAACACTCTATGGCTACACCTTC
TRBJ2-3,TRBD2,-,TRBV4-2,CASSQASGLFTDTQYF,TGTGCCAGCAGCCAAGCTAGCGGGCTTTTCACAGATACGCAGTATTTT
TRBJ1-2,TRBD1,-,TRBV19,CASSIRGRMRTGESYTF,TGTGCCAGTAGTATCCGGGGAAGAATGAGGACAGGGGAAAGCTACACCTTC
TRBJ2-7,TRBD2,few,TRBV6-6,CASSYLSGGSYEQYF,TGTGCCAGCAGTTACTTGAGCGGGGGGTCCTACGAGCAGTACTTC
TRBJ2-5,TRBD1,-,TRBV29-1,CSVGQGVGEIQYF,TGCAGCGTTGGACAGGGGGTGGGGGAGATCCAGTACTTC
TRBJ2-1,TRBD2,-,TRBV2,CASSGVWLAGELSEQFF,TGTGCCAGCAGTGGGGTCTGGCTAGCGGGAGAGTTGAGTGAGCAGTTCTTC
TRBJ2-5,TRBD2,-,TRBV11-3,CASSEGLAVRETQYF,TGTGCCAGCAGCGAGGGACTAGCGGTTCGAGAGACCCAGTACTTC
TRBJ2-7,-,-,TRBV7-6,CASSLASGPYEQYF,TGTGCCAGCAGCTTAGCCAGCGGACCCTACGAGCAGTACTTC
TRBJ1-2,-,-,TRBV19,CASSPKVRDNLNYGYTF,TGTGCCAGTAGTCCTAAAGTCCGGGACAACCTTAACTATGGCTACACCTTC
TRBJ2-5,-,-,TRBV5-6,CASSEGGAKETQYF,TGTGCCAGCTCTGAAGGTGGGGCGAAAGAGACCCAGTACTTC
TRBJ2-3,-,-,TRBV6-5,CASSPVSTDTQYF,TGTGCCAGCAGTCCGGTGTCCACAGATACGCAGTATTTT
TRBJ2-3,-,-,TRBV5-8,CASSLQQGTDTQYF,TGTGCCAGCAGCTTGCAACAGGGCACAGATACGCAGTATTTT
TRBJ2-7,TRBD2,-,TRBV27,CASSLGGLAGLYF,TGTGCCAGCAGTCTCGGGGGACTAGCGGGACTGTACTTC
TRBJ2-3,TRBD2,many,TRBV28,CAILRSGSGSDTQYF,TGTGCCATCCTAAGGAGCGGGAGTGGGTCAGATACGCAGTATTTT
TRBJ1-1,-,few,TRBV15,CATSRGTAMNTEAFF,TGTGCCACCAGCAGAGGGACTGCCATGAACACTGAAGCTTTCTTT
TRBJ2-2,-,few,TRBV10-3,CAIGTGTSTGELFF,TGTGCCATCGGAACCGGGACTTCCACCGGGGAGCTGTTTTTT
TRBJ2-1,-,-,TRBV11-2,CASSSADRGVHEQFF,TGTGCCAGCAGTTCAGCGGACAGAGGGGTACATGAGCAGTTCTTC
TRBJ2-7,TRBD2,-,TRBV24-1,CATSDRSGRGEQYF,TGTGCCACCAGTGATCGGAGCGGGAGGGGTGAGCAGTACTTC
TRBJ2-3,-,-,TRBV28,CASSSPRGLTDTQYF,TGTGCCAGCAGCTCCCCCAGGGGCCTCACAGATACGCAGTATTTT
TRBJ2-5,TRBD2,few,TRBV7-3,CASSPLAGIQETQYF,TGTGCCAGCAGCCCTCTAGCGGGAATACAAGAGACCCAGTACTTC
TRBJ2-1,TRBD2,-,TRBV11-2,CASSPVAGGVVNEQFF,TGTGCCAGCAGCCCCGTCGCGGGGGGGGTGGTCAATGAGCAGTTCTTC
TRBJ2-2,TRBD1,-,TRBV27,CASSLYDRGVTGELFF,TGTGCCAGCAGTTTATATGACAGGGGAGTCACCGGGGAGCTGTTTTTT
TRBJ2-7,TRBD1,-,TRBV7-8,CASSSGGTGLLSYEQYF,TGTGCCAGCAGCTCCGGCGGGACAGGCCTTTTATCCTACGAGCAGTACTTC
TRBJ2-7,TRBD2,once,TRBV7-2,CASSLASGTPEQYF,TGTGCCAGCAGCTTAGCAAGCGGGACTCCCGAGCAGTACTTC
TRBJ2-3,TRBD2,-,TRBV9,CASSVATLAGAADTQYF,TGTGCCAGCAGCGTAGCTACACTAGCGGGAGCCGCAGATACGCAGTATTTT
TRBJ2-2,TRBD1,-,TRBV3-1/TRBV3-2,CASSQTGVGTGELFF,TGTGCCAGCAGCCAGACAGGGGTGGGCACCGGGGAGCTGTTTTTT